The T cell receptor beta chain described here comes from a study of human T cells and chemical hapten exposure. Study-wide background: The use of 2% DPC on about 2 cm by about 2 cm of upper inner arm skin constituted sensitization. Throughout a study of around six months, patients underwent weekly scalp administration of diphenylcyclopropenone doses.

TCRdb re-analysed the RACE reads in MiXCR, keeping a single row per CDR3 protein. The sample has 150,000 to 200,000 distinct CDR3 sequences, roughly a quarter seen once. Noted time point: patch test 3, about 24 weeks after DPC sensitization. Treatment: therapeutic diphenylcyclopropenone sensitization with weekly scalp DPC. V was pared by 4 bases and J by 4 bases, with 11 bases between. Germline V gives CDR1 SQVTM, CDR2 ANQGSEA. The CDR3 contains 12 residues. A few counts support this clonotype. The TCR sequence derives from a woman under 30 with alopecia areata. Some clones in this sample may be carry-over from other donors' samples. The chain combines TRBV29-1 with TRBJ2-7, with D perhaps assigned TRBD1 or TRBD2 (6 bases each). The specimen comprised whole blood, sampled in connection with sensitization to the hapten diphenylcyclopropenone (DPC). CDR3 residues: CSVVGGGYEQYF. DNA for the CDR3: TGCAGCGTTGTAGGGGGAGGATACGAGCAGTACTTC.